This T cell receptor (beta chain) was profiled in a study of T cell responses to AZD1222 COVID-19 vaccine. Findings and caveats of the study: Clonal diversity may have been underestimated in mostly white British donors. Without day 14 samples, only post-peak T cell repertoires were studied.

With respect to this clone: Its specificity is not known.

Libraries were prepared by immunoSEQ multiplex PCR; TCRdb keeps only in-frame clonotypes and omits some of them. The sample lists more than 110,000 clones; 89% were seen once. This specimen was peripheral blood, taken on day 0 of AZD1222 vaccination. This clonotype was sampled from an adult in good health.

The CDR3 sequence: CASKRQGAVKKLFF. The DNA of the CDR3 is TGTGCCAGCAAAAGACAGGGGGCGGTAAAAAAACTGTTTTTT. This chain uses TRBV6-5 with TRBJ1-4; TRBD1 matches at 10 bases. Germline CDR1 is MNHEY and CDR2 is SVGAGI. Trimming took 7 bases from V and 9 from J; bases not matched to a gene: 8. CDR3 length equals 14 residues.